A single sample gave rise to the 4 T cell receptor beta chains below, sequenced in a study of blood T cells in healthy people across ages. Alongside a J-beta primer mix, a sample-barcoded 5' primer served in a second PCR lasting roughly 7 to 12 cycles. TCRdb itself ran the 5' RACE reads through MiXCR, one entry per CDR3 protein. The sample includes 800,000 to 950,000 distinct CDR3 sequences, 25% to 30% seen only once; the top ten take about 10%. This sample also belongs to another study, concerning T cells of mothers and their children.

Specimen: blood. These receptors came from a woman between 40 and 50 years old in good health.

This clonotype was detected only once. The gene calls are TRBV12-3 or TRBV12-4 and TRBJ1-6, with D possibly TRBD1 on 5 matching bases. Deletions cut 2 bases from V and 10 bases from J, with 18 bases between. The CDR3 length is 16 residues. The CDR3, as DNA: TGTGCCAGCAGTTTACAACCCCGGGGCTCAGGGTCACCCCTCCACTTT. Its translation: CASSLQPRGSGSPLHF.

A note on this clonotype: Sequence at one end of the junction differs from germline and may be a read error. This chain uses TRBV7-2 with TRBJ1-2, with a weak D call TRBD1 (6 bases). Germline CDR1 SGHTA, CDR2 FQGNSA. The CDR3 is 15 amino acids. CDR3 nucleotide sequence: TGTGCCAGCAGTTTAGTGGACAGACCCAACTATGGCTACACCTTC. Its protein product is CASSLVDRPNYGYTF.

At least ten counts were recorded for this clonotype. V usage is TRBV20-1 and J usage is TRBJ2-5; no firm D call. Germline V CDR1 and CDR2: DFQATT, SNEGSKA (reference sequence). The V and J ends lost 0 bases and 2 bases respectively, with 13 bases between them. The CDR3 covers 15 residues. The CDR3 sequence is CSARDLKAPQETQYF. The CDR3 nucleotides read TGCAGTGCTAGAGATCTTAAGGCACCACAAGAGACCCAGTACTTC.

In its sample, this clonotype was seen a few times. The chain combines TRBV12-3 or TRBV12-4 with TRBJ1-1, with a possible D match to TRBD1 (6 bases). The CDR3 sequence is 15 residues long. The V and J ends lost 7 bases and 0 bases respectively, with 15 bases between them. Here the CDR3 reads CASTLGQSMNTEAFF. The CDR3 DNA reads TGTGCCAGCACCCTAGGACAGTCCATGAACACTGAAGCTTTCTTT.